This TCR beta chain was identified in a study of OX40 agonist ivuxolimab in advanced cancers. Study background: Dose-escalation patients' cancers were hepatocellular carcinoma, melanoma, renal cell or head and neck cancer.

The CDR3 consists of 12 residues. The germline V and J ends were trimmed by 2 bases and 9 bases, with 14 bases remaining between them. The germline V gene has CDR1 GTSNPN and CDR2 SVGIG (reference sequence). Produced via immunoSEQ multiplex PCR; TCRdb's table is partial and in-frame only. Of around 35,000 clones listed, under 85% are singletons. Peripheral blood came from all dose cohorts at three timepoints. The source is an adult with an advanced solid tumor such as melanoma, head and neck, liver or kidney cancer. The material was CD4+ or CD8+ T cells sorted from blood, obtained in a trial of the OX40 agonist ivuxolimab. This sequence joins TRBV30 and TRBJ2-7, with D hard to call. The CDR3 is CAWSSQSLGQYF. CDR3 sequence (DNA): TGTGCCTGGAGTTCCCAGAGCTTGGGGCAGTACTTC. The variable domain in full, completed from reference TRBV30 and TRBJ2-7, reads SQTIHQWPATLVQPVGSPLSLECTVEGTSNPNLYWYRQAAGRGLQLLFYSVGIGQISSEVPQNLSASRPQDRQFILSSKKLLLSDSGFYLCAWSSQSLGQYFGPGTRLTVT.